Each of the 2 T cell receptor beta chains below was sequenced from the same sample in a study of blood T cell repertoires in COVID-19. Assay: immunoSEQ multiplex PCR; the TCRdb copy retains only in-frame clones and omits some. Of under 250,000 clones listed, about 90% were seen once; the top ten hold 0.8% to 0.95%. Sequenced material: peripheral blood. Every receptor here comes from a man aged 25-45 years with COVID-19, enrolled during active disease.

The V call is TRBV11-3, the J call TRBJ2-1, with 7 bases matching TRBD1. The length of the CDR3 is 15 residues. Trimming removed 5 bases from V and 9 bases from J; junction bases left unmatched: 13. The V gene's germline CDR1 is SGHNT and CDR2 YENEEA. The CDR3 here is CASSLRQGAISEQFF. CDR3 coding DNA: TGTGCCAGCAGCCTCAGACAGGGAGCTATCAGTGAGCAGTTCTTC.

The rearrangement uses TRBV6-5 and TRBJ1-2; a possible D gene is TRBD1 (6 bases). CDR3 size: 14 residues. V was shortened by 4 bases and J by 5 bases, with 14 bases between the two germline ends. The germline gives CDR1 MNHEY, CDR2 SVGAGI. CDR3 amino acids: CASSSAGDYYGYTF. For the CDR3, the DNA is TGTGCCAGCAGTTCGGCAGGGGATTATTATGGCTACACCTTC.